The 19 T cell receptor beta chains below were found in one sample sequenced in a study of T-cell memory formation after mild COVID-19. TCRdb processed the 5' RACE reads anew with MiXCR; each CDR3 protein has one entry. The table includes about 140,000 distinct CDR3 sequences, 6% detected once. The sequenced sample was PBMCs or a T cell subset sorted from them (not recorded which). The receptors come from an adult woman who had mild COVID-19 (a few samples of this study predate the infection). Cell type and time point are not known.

The chain recombines TRBV29-1 with TRBJ2-7; D is unresolved. Germline CDR1 is SQVTM and CDR2 is ANQGSEA. V lost 4 bases to trimming and J lost 6 bases, with 10 bases between them. There are 11 residues in the CDR3. The CDR3 spells CSVGLGFEQYF. The CDR3 DNA sequence: TGCAGCGTTGGGCTAGGGTTCGAGCAGTACTTC.

The CDR3 DNA sequence: TGTGCCAGCAGCCAAGGAGCGGGGGCCAACACAGATACGCAGTATTTT. Translating gives CASSQGAGANTDTQYF. The V gene is TRBV3-1, the J gene TRBJ2-3; TRBD2 matches at 8 bases. CDR3 length: 16 amino acids. Looked up from germline, CDR1 is LGHDT and CDR2 is YNNKEL (reference sequence). The J segment lost 2 bases and the V segment lost 1 base, leaving 5 bases of the junction unmatched.

The J gene is TRBJ1-5, the V gene TRBV7-6; a possible D gene is TRBD1 (5 bases). The germline V gene encodes CDR1 SGHVS and CDR2 FNYEAQ. V dropped 5 bases and J dropped 4 bases, with 18 bases sitting between them. This CDR3 is 16 amino acids long. The CDR3 sequence: CASSRGAGQRNQPQHF. Here the CDR3 DNA reads TGTGCCAGCAGCCGCGGCGCGGGGCAAAGGAATCAGCCCCAGCATTTT.

This clonotype is deemed medium-sized (0.01 to 0.1%). The gene calls are TRBV20-1 and TRBJ2-3, with a tentative D call TRBD1 (6 bases). V lost 0 bases, J lost 5 bases, and 9 bases lay in between. Germline CDR1 and CDR2: DFQATT and SNEGSKA (reference sequence). This CDR3 is built from 13 residues. The CDR3 DNA is TGCAGTGCTAGAGACCCCAGGGGAGATACGCAGTATTTT. Translation gives CSARDPRGDTQYF.

This clonotype was recorded at least ten times. The chain employs TRBV6-5 and TRBJ1-1; D gene unclear. CDR1 is MNHEY and CDR2 is SVGAGI in the germline V gene. The CDR3 length is 13 residues. V was trimmed by 3 bases and J by 6 bases, leaving 11 bases between them. The CDR3 DNA follows: TGTGCCAGCAGTTATTCCGCCCCCTCTGAAGCTTTCTTT. This gives the protein CASSYSAPSEAFF.

This clonotype was observed at least ten times. The chain couples TRBV5-1 to TRBJ2-1; 12 bases line up with TRBD2. CDR1 is SGHRS, CDR2 YFSETQ, per germline. The trim removed 3 bases at V and 0 bases at J, leaving 10 bases unmatched. The CDR3 is 19 residues long. The CDR3 protein is CASSSGLAGPLGSYNEQFF. The CDR3 DNA is TGCGCCAGCAGCTCAGGACTAGCGGGGCCCTTAGGCTCCTACAATGAGCAGTTCTTC.

CDR3 amino acids: CASSIGTGGTTEAFF. CDR3 sequence (DNA): TGTGCCAGCAGCATCGGGACCGGGGGGACCACTGAAGCTTTCTTT. This chain joins TRBV7-9 and TRBJ1-1, with D perhaps TRBD1 (5 bases). The germline gives CDR1 SEHNR, CDR2 FQNEAQ (reference sequence). The CDR3 sequence is 15 residues long. The ends were cut back, 5 bases at V and 4 bases at J, with 17 bases in the middle.

This clonotype was observed many times. This chain joins TRBV7-2 and TRBJ2-3, with TRBD2 matching over 8 bases. Trimming cost V 3 bases and J 5 bases; bases outside gene matches: 10. This CDR3 comprises 16 residues. CDR1 and CDR2 from the germline V gene are SGHTA and FQGNSA. Here the CDR3 reads CASSFQPAGGLDTQYF. CDR3 sequence (DNA): TGTGCCAGCAGCTTTCAGCCGGCGGGAGGTCTAGATACGCAGTATTTT.

In this sample, this clonotype turned up a few times. This chain uses TRBV29-1 with TRBJ1-1, with 7 bases aligning to TRBD1. Germline lookup yields CDR1 SQVTM and CDR2 ANQGSEA. CDR3 size: 14 residues. V trimming: 0 bases; J trimming: 5 bases; junction bases outside the gene matches: 6. The CDR3 coding sequence is TGCAGCGTTGAAGATCCCAGGGGGAAGACTGAAGCTTTCTTT. The encoded protein is CSVEDPRGKTEAFF.

The V gene is TRBV10-3, the J gene TRBJ1-6; no definite D call. In germline, CDR1 is ENHRY, CDR2 SYGVKD. The CDR3 length is 14 residues. V lost 2 bases and J lost 9, with 11 bases in between. The CDR3 sequence: CAISERLDSSPLHF. The CDR3 bases are TGTGCCATCAGTGAGCGGCTTGATAGTTCACCCCTCCACTTT.

This clonotype was found a few times. The chain has TRBV3-1 and TRBJ2-3, with 7 bases matching TRBD1. Germline V CDR1 and CDR2: LGHDT, YNNKEL (reference sequence). V gave up 4 bases and J gave up 2 bases; unmatched junction bases: 6. CDR3 length equals 15 residues. CDR3 in DNA: TGTGCCAGCAGCCCACAGGGGCAACCCACAGATACGCAGTATTTT. It is translated as CASSPQGQPTDTQYF.

This clonotype came up many times. This sequence joins TRBV12-3 or TRBV12-4 and TRBJ1-1; 8 positions match TRBD1. The V segment lost 7 bases and the J segment 4 bases; nucleotides outside the gene matches: 8. CDR3 length equals 14 residues. CDR3: CASTPTGVGTEAFF. The CDR3 bases are TGTGCCAGCACCCCGACAGGGGTAGGCACTGAAGCTTTCTTT.

This clonotype was counted many times. The chain is built from TRBV4-3 and TRBJ2-6; TRBD1 is a possible D gene (5 bases). CDR1 and CDR2 (germline): LGHNA, YSLEER. Trimming pared 0 bases from V and 0 bases from J, leaving 15 bases between. The CDR3 consists of 19 residues. CDR3 residues: CASSQDGWGSNSGANVLTF. The CDR3 region has the DNA TGCGCCAGCAGCCAAGATGGGTGGGGCTCGAACTCTGGGGCCAACGTCCTGACTTTC.

This clonotype was seen ten or more times. The chain employs TRBV24-1 and TRBJ1-5; D is possibly TRBD1 (5 bases). Germline V gives CDR1 KGHDR, CDR2 SFDVKD. Between the trimmed V and J ends, which lost 8 bases and 0 bases, there was a span of 10 bases. CDR3 length equals 14 residues. The CDR3 region has the DNA TGTGCCACCACCGACAGTTATAGCAATCAGCCCCAGCATTTT. It yields the protein CATTDSYSNQPQHF.

The chain joins TRBV20-1 to TRBJ1-1; possible D gene TRBD1, 6 bases. The germline V and J ends were trimmed by 3 bases and 5 bases, with 16 bases remaining between them. CDR1 is DFQATT and CDR2 is SNEGSKA in the germline V gene (reference sequence). The CDR3 is 14 residues long. The CDR3 DNA reads as TGCAGTGCTAGTGCCTTCAGGGGAGGGACTGAAGCTTTCTTT. It is translated as CSASAFRGGTEAFF.

The sample holds many counts of this clonotype. V gene TRBV25-1 combines with J gene TRBJ2-2; the D gene is possibly TRBD2 (5 bases). The CDR3 extends over 15 amino acids. Trimming stripped 4 bases from V and 1 base from J, with 10 bases between. In germline, CDR1 is MGHDK, CDR2 SYGVNS. The CDR3 region has the DNA TGTGCCAGCAGTGCCGGACTCCTGAACACCGGGGAGCTGTTTTTT. This translates into CASSAGLLNTGELFF.

This clonotype showed up many times. V gene TRBV5-1 combines with J gene TRBJ2-5; D remains ambiguous. Per the germline V gene, CDR1 is SGHRS and CDR2 is YFSETQ. V was pared by 1 base and J by 5 bases, with 6 bases between. The CDR3 is made up of 12 amino acids. In nucleotides, the CDR3 is TGCGCCAGCAGCTTGATTGCCGAGACCCAGTACTTC. It translates to CASSLIAETQYF.

This clonotype was counted at least ten times. V gene TRBV6-5 combines with J gene TRBJ2-1; possibly TRBD2 for D (5 bases). From germline, CDR1 is MNHEY and CDR2 SVGAGI. The CDR3 extends over 14 amino acids. Trimming pared 2 bases from V and 10 bases from J, leaving 15 bases between. The CDR3 sequence is CASSYIEGRHEQFF. The DNA for the CDR3 is TGTGCCAGCAGTTACATTGAGGGCAGACACGAGCAGTTCTTC.

V gene TRBV25-1 combines with J gene TRBJ2-1; 9 nucleotides line up with TRBD2. Germline CDR1 reads MGHDK; CDR2 reads SYGVNS. The V segment lost 3 bases and the J segment 4 bases; nucleotides outside the gene matches: 10. The CDR3 runs 17 residues. CDR3 sequence: CASSDTPGTSRYNEQFF. The CDR3 DNA sequence: TGTGCCAGCAGTGACACCCCAGGGACTAGCAGATACAATGAGCAGTTCTTC.